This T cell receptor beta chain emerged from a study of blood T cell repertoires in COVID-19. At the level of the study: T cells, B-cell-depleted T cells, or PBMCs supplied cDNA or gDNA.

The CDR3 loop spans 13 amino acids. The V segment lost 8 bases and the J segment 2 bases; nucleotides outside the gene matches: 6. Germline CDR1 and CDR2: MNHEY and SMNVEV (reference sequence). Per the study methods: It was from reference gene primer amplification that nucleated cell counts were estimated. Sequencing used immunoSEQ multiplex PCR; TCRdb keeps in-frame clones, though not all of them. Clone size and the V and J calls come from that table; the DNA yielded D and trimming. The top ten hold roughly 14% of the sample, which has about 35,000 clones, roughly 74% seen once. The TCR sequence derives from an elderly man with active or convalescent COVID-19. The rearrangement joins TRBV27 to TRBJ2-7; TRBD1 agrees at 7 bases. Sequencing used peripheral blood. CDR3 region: CASRQGRAYEQYF. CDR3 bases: TGTGCCAGCCGACAGGGCCGGGCCTACGAGCAGTACTTC.